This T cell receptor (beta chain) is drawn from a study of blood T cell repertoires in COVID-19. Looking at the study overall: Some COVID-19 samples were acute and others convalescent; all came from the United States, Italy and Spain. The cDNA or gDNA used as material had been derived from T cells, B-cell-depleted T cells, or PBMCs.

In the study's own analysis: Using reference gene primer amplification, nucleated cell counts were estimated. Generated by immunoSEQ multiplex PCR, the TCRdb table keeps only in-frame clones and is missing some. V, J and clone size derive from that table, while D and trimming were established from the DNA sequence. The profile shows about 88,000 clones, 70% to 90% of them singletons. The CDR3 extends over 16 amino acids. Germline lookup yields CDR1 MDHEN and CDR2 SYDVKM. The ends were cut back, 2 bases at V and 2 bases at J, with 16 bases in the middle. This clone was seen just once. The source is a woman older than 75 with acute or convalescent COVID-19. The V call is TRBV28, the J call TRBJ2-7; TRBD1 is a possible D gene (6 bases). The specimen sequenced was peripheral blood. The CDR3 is CASSLGIWPGAYEQYF. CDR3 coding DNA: TGTGCCAGCAGTTTAGGAATCTGGCCAGGGGCCTACGAGCAGTACTTC. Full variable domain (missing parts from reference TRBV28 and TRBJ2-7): DVKVTQSSRYLVKRTGEKVFLECVQDMDHENMFWYRQDPGLGLRLIYFSYDVKMKEKGDIPEGYSVSREKKERFSLILESASTNQTSMYLCASSLGIWPGAYEQYFGPGTRLTVT.